This is a list of T cell receptor beta chains from one sample in a study of graft-versus-host responses after intestinal transplantation. Produced via immunoSEQ multiplex PCR; TCRdb's table is partial and in-frame only. The table has around 30,000 clones, around 90% seen once. The sequences come from PBMCs, collected around 62 weeks after intestinal transplantation. The receptors come from a human patient who received an intestinal transplant, so some T cells may come from the graft donor. Each CDR3 is given with its conserved first and last residue. A D gene is named only where the DNA matches it firmly. Size values are once, few and many counts, or a class for expanded clones, and some rows have none.

V gene,D gene,J gene,clone size,CDR3 protein,CDR3 DNA
TRBV6-1,-,TRBJ2-6,-,CASTGGIPGANVLTF,TGTGCCAGCACAGGCGGGATACCTGGGGCCAACGTCCTGACTTTC
TRBV5-1,-,TRBJ1-2,few,CASSLSGGPGGNYGYTF,TGCGCCAGCAGCTTGTCAGGCGGTCCGGGTGGTAATTATGGCTACACCTTC
TRBV2,-,TRBJ2-1,-,CASSDHNEQFF,TGTGCCAGCAGCGACCACAATGAGCAGTTCTTC
TRBV5-4,-,TRBJ1-1,-,CASRRKGTENTEAFF,TGTGCCAGCAGGCGAAAGGGGACGGAGAACACTGAAGCTTTCTTT
TRBV5-1,-,TRBJ2-6,-,CASKGYGRTGANVLTF,TGCGCCAGCAAAGGATACGGCAGAACTGGGGCCAACGTCCTGACTTTC
TRBV27,-,TRBJ2-4,-,CASSAGTGKNIQYF,TGTGCCAGCAGCGCGGGGACGGGCAAAAACATTCAGTACTTC
TRBV7-2,-,TRBJ2-7,-,CASSVRDSYEQYF,TGTGCCAGCAGCGTCCGGGACTCCTACGAGCAGTACTTC
TRBV19,-,TRBJ1-5,-,CASRNRDTSNQPQHF,TGTGCCAGTAGAAACCGGGACACCAGCAATCAGCCCCAGCATTTT
TRBV29-1,-,TRBJ2-3,-,CSVDRRSPTDTQYF,TGCAGCGTTGACCGGCGGTCACCCACAGATACGCAGTATTTT
TRBV19,-,TRBJ1-1,-,CASSIGNFMNTEAFF,TGTGCCAGTAGTATAGGAAACTTTATGAACACTGAAGCTTTCTTT
TRBV6-5,-,TRBJ2-5,-,CASSYSVVGETQYF,TGTGCCAGCAGTTACTCGGTGGTCGGGGAGACCCAGTACTTC
TRBV5-1,-,TRBJ2-5,-,CASSLLGSGETQYF,TGCGCCAGCAGCTTGTTAGGGAGTGGAGAGACCCAGTACTTC